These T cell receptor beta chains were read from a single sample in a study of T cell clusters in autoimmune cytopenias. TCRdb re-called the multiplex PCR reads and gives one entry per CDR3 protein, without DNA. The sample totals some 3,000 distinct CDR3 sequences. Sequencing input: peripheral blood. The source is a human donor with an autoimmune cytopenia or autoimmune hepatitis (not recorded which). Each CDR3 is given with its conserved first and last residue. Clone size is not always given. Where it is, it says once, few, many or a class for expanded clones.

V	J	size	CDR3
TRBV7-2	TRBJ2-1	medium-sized	CASSLTSGIYNEQFF
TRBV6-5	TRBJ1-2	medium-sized	CASSREGYGYTF
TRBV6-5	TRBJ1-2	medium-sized	CASSFNSIYGYTF
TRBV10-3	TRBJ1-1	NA	CAISPGGFTEAFF
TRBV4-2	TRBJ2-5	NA	CASSRAGDSETQYF
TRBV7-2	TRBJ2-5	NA	CASSERPAGTQYF
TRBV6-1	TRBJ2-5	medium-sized	CASLEGLFQETQYF
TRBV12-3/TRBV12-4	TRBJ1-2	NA	CASNARRGSGYGYTF
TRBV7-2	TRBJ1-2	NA	CASSYRSGDNYGYTF
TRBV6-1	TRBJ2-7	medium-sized	CASKLGLSSGEQYF
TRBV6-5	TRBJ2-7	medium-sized	CASSSGTGEQYF
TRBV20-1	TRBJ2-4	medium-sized	CSALEALLAKNIQYF
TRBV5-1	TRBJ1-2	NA	CASSSLTGGAFGYTF
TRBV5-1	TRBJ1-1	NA	CASSPPGKNTEAFF
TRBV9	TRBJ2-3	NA	CASSVGVSSTDTQYF
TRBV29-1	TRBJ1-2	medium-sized	CSVVDVGTWDRGWGYTF
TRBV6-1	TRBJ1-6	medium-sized	CASRPRREGSPLHF
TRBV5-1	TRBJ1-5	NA	CASSLGQGAGEPQHF
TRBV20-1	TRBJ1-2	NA	CSARQGGDYGYTF
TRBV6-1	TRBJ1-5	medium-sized	CAISRVLNSQHF
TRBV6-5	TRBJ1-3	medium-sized	CASKGEGGQGVSGNTIYF
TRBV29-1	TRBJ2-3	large	CSVRASGRDTQYF
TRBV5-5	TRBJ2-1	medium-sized	CASSLTSGNNEQFF
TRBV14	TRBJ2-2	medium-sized	CASSQTGTSGELFF
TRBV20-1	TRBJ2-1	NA	CSARSSGRWSYNEQFF
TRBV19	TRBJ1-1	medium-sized	CASSIARDRVAFF
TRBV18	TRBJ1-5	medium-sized	CASSPEATGSNQPQHF
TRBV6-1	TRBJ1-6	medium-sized	CASRLAGASPLHF
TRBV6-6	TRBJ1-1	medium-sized	CASSAGTANTEAFF
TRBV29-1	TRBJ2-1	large	CSVPGLGGNEQFF
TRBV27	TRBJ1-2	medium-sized	CASSPRYSGGTGLPLYGYTF
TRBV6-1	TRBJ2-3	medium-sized	CASSESYSDTQYF
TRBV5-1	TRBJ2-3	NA	CASSQLAGANTDTQYF
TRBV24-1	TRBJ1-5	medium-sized	CATSDLNQPQHF
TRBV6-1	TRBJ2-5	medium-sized	CASTKGLAGGLQETQYF
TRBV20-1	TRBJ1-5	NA	CSARRRINQPQHF
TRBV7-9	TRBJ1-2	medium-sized	CASSPGSPMTYGYTF
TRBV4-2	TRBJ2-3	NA	CASSQGRTQYF
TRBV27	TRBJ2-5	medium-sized	CASRGTVGWTQYF
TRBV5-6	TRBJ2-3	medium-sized	CASSLVAHHPTDTQYF
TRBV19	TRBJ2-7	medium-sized	CASSHPGSGYVYEQYF
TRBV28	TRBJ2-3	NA	CASSSGLTSTDTQYF
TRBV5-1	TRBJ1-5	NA	CASSLGTGKDQPQHF
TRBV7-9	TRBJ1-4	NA	CASYAYATNEKLFF
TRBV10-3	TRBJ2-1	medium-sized	CAISESRQALLDNEQFF
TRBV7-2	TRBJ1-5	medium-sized	CASSPQAGTGGSQPQHF
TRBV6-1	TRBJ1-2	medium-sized	CASSEDAAYGYTF
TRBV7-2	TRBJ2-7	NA	CASSVINYEQYF
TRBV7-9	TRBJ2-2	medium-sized	CASRSQGNTGELFF
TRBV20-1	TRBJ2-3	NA	CSASTGGLSTDTQYF
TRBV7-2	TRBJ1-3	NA	CASSPQGTGNTIYF
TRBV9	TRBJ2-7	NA	CASSRGRTETYEQYF
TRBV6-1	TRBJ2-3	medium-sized	CASSERQGAYTDTQYF
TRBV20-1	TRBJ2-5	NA	CSAYLAAAKETQYF
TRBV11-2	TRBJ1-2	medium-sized	CASSLEWQGYGYTF
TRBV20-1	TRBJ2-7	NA	CSAISGRVYEQYF
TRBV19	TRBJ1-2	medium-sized	CASTPREFGGYTF